Following are 30 T cell receptor beta chains from one sample sequenced in a study of beta chain features in type 1 diabetes. Their antigens are not known. The entirety of the isolated RNA underwent reverse transcription, so expressed TCRB transcripts were sequenced. The protocol was immunoSEQ multiplex PCR, while the TCRdb copy is restricted to in-frame clones and leaves out a portion. The table lists tens of thousands of clones, under 50% of them singletons. General study findings and limits: Shorter TCRB CDR3s, moderately but significantly so, were found in Type 1 diabetes patients in all four CD4+ subsets.

The sample consisted of Tregs from blood. The receptor source for this set is a man aged 30 to 39 with type 1 diabetes.

The gene calls are TRBV5-1 and TRBJ2-7; 11 bases map to TRBD1. The CDR3 runs 14 residues. Germline lookup yields CDR1 SGHRS and CDR2 YFSETQ. V shed 2 bases and J 7 bases; nucleotides not matched to a gene: 5. As DNA, the CDR3 is TGCGCCAGCAGCTTCGGACAGGGGGCTAGTGAGCAGTACTTC. Protein sequence: CASSFGQGASEQYF.

The chain has TRBV7-2 and TRBJ2-5; possible D gene TRBD1, 6 bases. Near its end, the DNA agrees better with TRBJ2-7, so the J call may be wrong. Germline CDR1 SGHTA, CDR2 FQGNSA. The CDR3 contains 15 residues. Written as DNA, the CDR3 is TGTGCCAGCAGCCTCACAGGGTTTGGGACCTACGAGCAGTACTTC. Translated, it gives CASSLTGFGTYEQYF.

The J gene is TRBJ2-7, the V gene TRBV7-2; tentative D call: TRBD2 (6 bases). The germline V gene encodes CDR1 SGHTA and CDR2 FQGNSA. V was pared by 5 bases and J by 6 bases, with 14 bases between. CDR3 size: 13 residues. In nucleotides, the CDR3 is TGTGCCAGCAGCCCCCTGCGGGGTGCCGAGCAGTACTTC. It translates to CASSPLRGAEQYF.

This chain joins TRBV5-4 and TRBJ2-1, with a tentative D call TRBD2 (6 bases). CDR1 and CDR2 from the germline V gene are SGHNT and YYREEE (reference sequence). V gave up 4 bases and J gave up 3 bases, with 11 bases separating them. The length of the CDR3 is 14 residues. The CDR3 protein is CASSAAGLYNEQFF. CDR3 sequence (DNA): TGTGCCAGCAGCGCGGCGGGACTCTACAATGAGCAGTTCTTC.

For the CDR3, the DNA is TGTGCCAGCAGCCCAAGCGGGAGTAGTCCCGAGCAGTACTTC. It specifies CASSPSGSSPEQYF. The rearrangement joins TRBV28 to TRBJ2-7; 8 bases map to TRBD2. CDR1 and CDR2 (germline): MDHEN, SYDVKM. The CDR3 runs 14 residues. The ends lost 6 bases at V and 6 bases at J; junction bases unmatched: 10.

This clone showed up just a few times. The chain couples TRBV27 to TRBJ2-3; 8 bases line up with TRBD2. Trimming at V came to 5 bases and at J to 3 bases, leaving 10 bases not matched to a gene. This CDR3 has 16 residues. Germline CDR1 and CDR2: MNHEY and SMNVEV (reference sequence). In DNA, the CDR3 is TGTGCCAGCAGTACCCGGGGGAGCGGGAGTACAGATACGCAGTATTTT. As protein: CASSTRGSGSTDTQYF.

The chain recombines TRBV21-1 with TRBJ2-1; TRBD1 was called by the table and not checked on the DNA. TRBV21-1 constitutes a pseudogene. The CDR3 spans 17 residues. The CDR3 region has the DNA TGTGCCAGCAGCAAAGCTGGGGACAGGGGGCGCTTGGGTGAGCAGTTCTTC. Amino acids: CASSKAGDRGRLGEQFF.

Concerning this clone: A read error may account for a junction end that differs from germline. This rearrangement joins TRBV4-1 to TRBJ2-1; 9 nucleotides line up with TRBD1. Germline lookup yields CDR1 MGHRA and CDR2 YSYEKL. CDR3 length equals 16 residues. The CDR3 is CASSQGDRAAYNEQFF. The CDR3 DNA reads TGTGCCAGCAGCCAAGGGGACAGGGCGGCCTACAATGAGCAGTTCTTC.

In DNA form, the CDR3 reads TGTGCCAGCAGCTTACTGTCGGGAGCGGGTGGTGAGCAGTTCTTC. This gives the protein CASSLLSGAGGEQFF. The V call is TRBV7-3, the J call TRBJ2-1; possibly TRBD2 for D (6 bases). From germline, CDR1 is SGHTA and CDR2 FQGTGA. Deletions cut 2 bases from V and 9 bases from J, with 17 bases between. CDR3 size: 15 residues.

The rearrangement uses TRBV2 and TRBJ2-5, with 7 positions matching TRBD1. This CDR3 has 13 amino acids. The V gene end was trimmed by 4 bases and the J gene end by 1 base; junction bases not matched to a gene: 0. Germline CDR1 and CDR2: SNHLY and FYNNEI. The CDR3 DNA sequence: TGTGCCAGCAGTGGACAGGGCCAAGAGACCCAGTACTTC. Translated: CASSGQGQETQYF. The full variable domain, rest sourced from reference TRBV2 and TRBJ2-5, is EPEVTQTPSHQVTQMGQEVILRCVPISNHLYFYWYRQILGQKVEFLVSFYNNEISEKSEIFDDQFSVERPDGSNFTLKIRSTKLEDSAMYFCASSGQGQETQYFGPGTRLLVL.

This clone was counted a few times. The rearrangement uses TRBV11-2 and TRBJ2-5; D might be TRBD1 (5 bases). This CDR3 region has 15 residues. The V end lost 5 bases, the J end lost 1 base, and 14 bases lay between the germline ends. Per the germline V gene, CDR1 is SGHAT and CDR2 is FQNNGV. The CDR3 nucleotides are TGTGCCAGCAGCCTCAGGGCAGCTGGCCAAGAGACCCAGTACTTC. Its translation: CASSLRAAGQETQYF.

The chain employs TRBV19 and TRBJ2-7, with TRBD2 matching over 7 bases. Germline CDR1 is LNHDA and CDR2 is SQIVND (reference sequence). This CDR3 has 13 residues. V lost 4 bases, J lost 0 bases, and 0 bases stayed unmatched. The CDR3 reads CASSRTSSYEQYF. The CDR3, as DNA: TGTGCCAGTAGTAGGACTAGCTCCTACGAGCAGTACTTC. The whole variable domain, filled in from reference TRBV19 and TRBJ2-7, reads DGGITQSPKYLFRKEGQNVTLSCEQNLNHDAMYWYRQDPGQGLRLIYYSQIVNDFQKGDIAEGYSVSREKKESFPLTVTSAQKNPTAFYLCASSRTSSYEQYFGPGTRLTVT.

The rearrangement joins TRBV15 to TRBJ2-3, with 8 bases identical to TRBD1. Germline CDR1 reads LNHNV; CDR2 reads YYDKDF (reference sequence). After removal of 4 bases from V and 4 bases from J, the junction contained 4 bases not matched to a gene. This CDR3 comprises 14 residues. DNA of the CDR3: TGTGCCACCAGCATAGGACAGGGTGCAGATACGCAGTATTTT. It yields the protein CATSIGQGADTQYF.

This sequence joins TRBV19 and TRBJ1-2; 9 bases map to TRBD1. Germline V gives CDR1 LNHDA, CDR2 SQIVND (reference sequence). The CDR3 loop spans 15 amino acids. With V trimmed by 4 bases and J by 5 bases, 8 bases remained unmatched. Written as DNA, the CDR3 is TGTGCCAGTAGTACTGATCGGACAGGGGATTATGGCTACACCTTC. Protein: CASSTDRTGDYGYTF.

This clone has more than one count but fewer than ten. The CDR3 region is CASSLDSVNNSPLHF. Here the CDR3 DNA reads TGTGCCAGCAGCCTCGACAGTGTAAATAATTCACCCCTCCACTTT. The chain has TRBV5-4 and TRBJ1-6; D possibly corresponds to TRBD1 (5 bases). The V end was cut by 4 bases, the J end by 5 bases, with 13 bases between. This CDR3 spans 15 amino acids. Germline V gene sequence: CDR1 SGHNT, CDR2 YYREEE (reference sequence).

This clone was seen only a few times. The rearrangement uses TRBV27 and TRBJ2-7, with 8 bases that match TRBD2. Trimming cost V 6 bases and J 0 bases; bases outside gene matches: 7. CDR3 size: 15 residues. The germline V gene encodes CDR1 MNHEY and CDR2 SMNVEV (reference sequence). In DNA, the CDR3 is TGTGCCAGCAGCGGTAGCGGGGCCAACTCCTACGAGCAGTACTTC. Translation gives CASSGSGANSYEQYF.

The sample holds a few counts of this clone. This rearrangement joins TRBV23-1 to TRBJ2-7, with TRBD1 identical over 9 bases. TRBV23-1 is an ORF, with its function uncertain. The CDR3 runs to 15 residues. After removal of 7 bases from V and 6 bases from J, the junction contained 13 bases not matched to a gene. This CDR3 is CASIQTGGKSTEQYF. As DNA, the CDR3 is TGCGCCAGCATCCAGACAGGGGGTAAGAGTACCGAGCAGTACTTC.

The rearrangement uses TRBV10-3 and TRBJ1-3; 7 bases match TRBD1. With V trimmed by 3 bases and J by 0 bases, 2 bases remained unmatched. CDR3 length: 15 residues. Germline CDR1 ENHRY, CDR2 SYGVKD. DNA of the CDR3: TGTGCCATCAGTGACCGGGACAGCTCTGGAAACACCATATATTTT. Its translation is CAISDRDSSGNTIYF.

The chain combines TRBV19 with TRBJ1-5, with 7 bases identical to TRBD1. The CDR3 loop spans 14 amino acids. V shed 5 bases and J 6 bases; nucleotides not matched to a gene: 7. Per germline, CDR1 LNHDA and CDR2 SQIVND (reference sequence). Here the CDR3 DNA reads TGTGCCAGTAGTGCAGGGGGTCTCAGTCAGCCCCAGCATTTT. This translates into CASSAGGLSQPQHF.

V is TRBV7-9 and J is TRBJ2-5, with D hard to call. The CDR3 spans 11 residues. Trimming removed 4 bases from V and 5 bases from J, with 5 bases in between. Germline V lookup: CDR1 SEHNR, CDR2 FQNEAQ (reference sequence). This chain's CDR3 is CASSWQETQYF. The CDR3 coding sequence is TGTGCCAGCAGCTGGCAGGAGACCCAGTACTTC.

This clone occurred a few times. V and J are TRBV7-9 and TRBJ2-5; 14 positions agree with TRBD2. The CDR3 runs to 14 residues. J was trimmed by 5 bases and V by 8 bases; bases with no gene match: 4. Germline V gene data show CDR1 as SEHNR and CDR2 as FQNEAQ (reference sequence). This CDR3 reads CASRLAGGMETQYF. The DNA for the CDR3 is TGTGCCAGCCGACTAGCGGGAGGGATGGAGACCCAGTACTTC.

This CDR3 is CASSLALDTGELFF. As DNA, the CDR3 is TGTGCCAGCAGCTTAGCTCTAGACACCGGGGAGCTGTTTTTT. This sequence joins TRBV7-8 and TRBJ2-2; D is unresolved. Germline-derived CDR1 and CDR2 are SGHVS and FQNEAQ. Trimming removed 0 bases from V and 3 bases from J, with 5 bases in between. The CDR3 loop spans 14 amino acids. The whole variable domain, filled in from reference TRBV7-8 and TRBJ2-2, reads GAGVSQSPRYKVAKRGQDVALRCDPISGHVSLFWYQQALGQGPEFLTYFQNEAQLDKSGLPSDRFFAERPEGSVSTLKIQRTQQEDSAVYLCASSLALDTGELFFGEGSRLTVL.

The rearrangement joins TRBV9 to TRBJ1-1; D is unclear. The CDR3 contains 12 residues. The germline V gene encodes CDR1 SGDLS and CDR2 YYNGEE. The V and J ends lost 5 bases and 3 bases respectively, with 8 bases between them. CDR3 sequence reads: CASSSHYTEAFF. The CDR3 coding sequence is TGTGCCAGCAGTTCCCATTACACTGAAGCTTTCTTT.

This clone was found a few times. The chain joins TRBV7-3 to TRBJ1-1; unclear D gene. Trimming removed 5 bases from V and 6 bases from J, with 19 bases in between. Per germline, CDR1 SGHTA and CDR2 FQGTGA. The CDR3 has 15 residues. The CDR3 DNA is TGTGCCAGCAGCGCCCCCAACCCAGGTCTCGCTGAAGCTTTCTTT. This gives the protein CASSAPNPGLAEAFF.

This clone was detected a few times. The chain links TRBV5-1 to TRBJ2-3, with TRBD2 matching over 8 bases. The junction had 11 bases not matched to a gene; V was cut back by 4 bases and J by 4 bases. Per the germline V gene, CDR1 is SGHRS and CDR2 is YFSETQ. The CDR3 sequence is 16 residues long. DNA for the CDR3: TGCGCCAGCAGCCCCAATCCGGGACTAGGCTCAGATACGCAGTATTTT. This gives the protein CASSPNPGLGSDTQYF.

The chain recombines TRBV2 with TRBJ2-2; TRBD1 agrees at 7 bases. Per germline, CDR1 SNHLY and CDR2 FYNNEI. Unmatched junction bases numbered 0, after V lost 2 bases and J lost 0 bases. The CDR3 contains 15 residues. The CDR3 loop is CASSEQGANTGELFF. CDR3 sequence (DNA): TGTGCCAGCAGTGAACAGGGGGCGAACACCGGGGAGCTGTTTTTT.

This clone was counted once. This chain connects TRBV30 to TRBJ1-3; D possibly corresponds to TRBD1 (6 bases). CDR3 length equals 14 residues. The germline gives CDR1 GTSNPN, CDR2 SVGIG (reference sequence). V lost 4 bases and J lost 4, with 14 bases in between. In DNA form, the CDR3 reads TGTGCCTGGATTATACAGGGATCCGGAAACACCATATATTTT. Protein sequence: CAWIIQGSGNTIYF.

To note about this clone: One junction end does not reproduce the germline sequence, and a read error may be involved. The identical CDR3 is also encoded by other nucleotide sequences in the sample. The V gene is TRBV29-1, the J gene TRBJ2-3; D is possibly TRBD2 (5 bases). Germline CDR1 is SQVTM and CDR2 is ANQGSEA. CDR3 size: 10 residues. In nucleotides, the CDR3 is TGCAGTGTTGGGGAGGATACGCAGTATTTT. Translated, it gives CSVGEDTQYF.

The chain combines TRBV6-5 with TRBJ1-4, with D possibly being TRBD1 (5 bases). The CDR3 sequence is 14 residues long. From germline, CDR1 is MNHEY and CDR2 SVGAGI. With 8 bases removed from V and 5 bases from J, the gap between germline ends came to 15 bases. As DNA, the CDR3 is TGTGCCAGCCGACGCCAGGGAAACAATGAAAAACTGTTTTTT. Its translation: CASRRQGNNEKLFF.

The CDR3 protein is CASSPSGLGEQFF. The DNA for the CDR3 is TGTGCCAGCAGCCCGAGCGGCTTGGGAGAGCAGTTCTTC. The V call is TRBV7-6, the J call TRBJ2-1, with D maybe TRBD2 (5 bases). The CDR3 loop spans 13 amino acids. Trimming took 5 bases from V and 10 from J, leaving 15 bases between them. Per germline, CDR1 SGHVS and CDR2 FNYEAQ.